This is a list of T cell receptor beta chains from one sample in a study of neurological immune-mediated disorders. TCRdb processed the 5' RACE reads anew with MiXCR; each CDR3 protein has one entry. Among about 59,000 distinct CDR3 sequences listed, approximately 25% were seen once. Input material: PBMCs. These receptors all stem from a man aged 55 to 70 with HTLV-1-associated myelopathy (HAM/TSP). CDR3s include the opening cysteine and the closing phenylalanine or tryptophan. A D gene is named only where the DNA matches it firmly. Size is stated for part of the rows, as once, few or many counts, or as a class when the clone is expanded.

j_call,clone_size,d_call,v_call,cdr3_nt,cdr3_aa
TRBJ2-7,NA,NA,TRBV18,TGTGCCAGCTCACCGCAGGGGAACGGCTTCGAGCAGTACTTC,CASSPQGNGFEQYF
TRBJ2-1,once,NA,TRBV5-1,TGCGCCAGCAGCTTGGGACAGGTCTCCTACAATGAGCAGTTCTTC,CASSLGQVSYNEQFF
TRBJ2-6,NA,NA,TRBV20-1,TGCATTGCTCATCCCCCGCAGGGAGCAGGGGCCAACGTCCTGACTTTC,CIAHPPQGAGANVLTF
TRBJ2-3,many,NA,TRBV5-1,TGCGCCAGCAGCTTGGATAGCGGACCGACGACAGATACGCAGTATTTT,CASSLDSGPTTDTQYF
TRBJ1-5,many,NA,TRBV12-3/TRBV12-4,TGTGCCAGCAGCCGAAACGGTGGGCTCAATCAGCCCCAGCATTTT,CASSRNGGLNQPQHF
TRBJ1-1,NA,NA,TRBV12-3/TRBV12-4,TGTGCCAGCAGTCCAGGGTCTTCAGCTTTCTTT,CASSPGSSAFF
TRBJ1-6,medium-sized,TRBD1,TRBV4-2,TGTGCCAGCAGCCTGAATTGGGGGACAGCCATCTGCTATAATTCACCCCTCCACTTT,CASSLNWGTAICYNSPLHF
TRBJ2-7,many,TRBD1,TRBV20-1,TGCAGTGCCGCAGGGGGTCCCGGCGAGCAGTACTTC,CSAAGGPGEQYF
TRBJ2-7,many,NA,TRBV21-1,TGTGCCAGCAGGAGACGATTGGCAGGAACCTACGAGCAGTACTTC,CASRRRLAGTYEQYF
TRBJ2-7,NA,TRBD2,TRBV28,TGTGCCAGCAGCTATGGACTAGCGGGATTCGAGCAGTACTTC,CASSYGLAGFEQYF
TRBJ1-1,many,TRBD1,TRBV7-9,TGTGCCAGCAGCTACCCAGGGGGGACTGAAGCTTTCTTT,CASSYPGGTEAFF
TRBJ2-7,many,NA,TRBV5-1,TGCGCCAGCAGCTTTGGAGGGGCCATCACCTACGAGCAGTACTTC,CASSFGGAITYEQYF
TRBJ2-2,NA,TRBD2,TRBV27,TGTGCCAGCGGTTTACTAGCGGGAGTCACCGGGGAGCTGTTTTTT,CASGLLAGVTGELFF
TRBJ1-4,NA,NA,TRBV6-6,TGTGCCAGCAGCTCAGTACAGACAACTAATGAAAAACTGTTTTTT,CASSSVQTTNEKLFF
TRBJ2-6,many,NA,TRBV7-9,TGTGCCAGCAGCACCCGGAGGGTCTCCGGGGCCAACGTCCTGACTTTC,CASSTRRVSGANVLTF
TRBJ2-2,many,NA,TRBV6-5,TGTGCCAGCAGTTACTCGGGTGGACGGCTGAACACCGGGGAGCTGTTTTTT,CASSYSGGRLNTGELFF
TRBJ1-5,medium-sized,TRBD1,TRBV20-1,TGCAGTGCTAGTGACGGACAGGGTGAACAGCCCCAGCATTTT,CSASDGQGEQPQHF
TRBJ2-5,many,TRBD1,TRBV12-3/TRBV12-4,TGTGCCAGCAGCCCCAGGGGGCCCCAAGAGACCCAGTACTTC,CASSPRGPQETQYF
TRBJ2-4,many,TRBD1,TRBV27,TGTGCCAGCAGTCTGACAGGGTTGGGTTTTCAGTACTTC,CASSLTGLGFQYF
TRBJ2-1,many,NA,TRBV12-3/TRBV12-4,TGTGCCAGCAGTTTACAGGGGAGAGGTGAGCAGTTCTTC,CASSLQGRGEQFF
TRBJ2-3,many,TRBD2,TRBV20-1,TGCAGTGCTAGAGATGCCAGCGGGAAGGGCACACGTACGCAGTATTTT,CSARDASGKGTRTQYF
TRBJ1-3,NA,NA,TRBV20-1,TGCAGTGCTAGAGACGCAGGGGCGGCCGACTCTGGAAACACCATATATTTT,CSARDAGAADSGNTIYF